This is a list of T cell receptor beta chains from one sample in a study of tumor and adjacent non-tumor tissue in lung cancer. TCRdb reprocessed the multiplex PCR reads with MiXCR, giving one entry per CDR3 protein. Among 75,000 to 90,000 distinct CDR3 sequences listed, around three quarters were seen once. The sequenced material came from distant non-tumor lung tissue. These receptors originate from a woman aged 50 to 65 with non-small cell lung cancer. Each CDR3 is given with its conserved first and last residue. D genes are given only for firm matches. Not every row has a clone size; where given, it reads once, few, many or a size class.

d_call j_call v_call clone_size cdr3_nt cdr3_aa
NA TRBJ2-6 TRBV24-1 many TGTGCCACCAGTGGTCGGACGGGAAGCTCTGGGGCCAACGTCCTGACTTTC CATSGRTGSSGANVLTF
TRBD1 TRBJ1-3 TRBV28 NA TGTGCCAGCGGCCCTGGGACAGGTTCCGGAAACACCATATATTTT CASGPGTGSGNTIYF
NA TRBJ1-2 TRBV29-1 NA TGCAGCGTTGACGCTACAGTGATAAACTATGGCTACACCTTC CSVDATVINYGYTF
TRBD1 TRBJ2-1 TRBV28 NA TGTGCCAGCAGTTTATCGGGTGACAGGGGTCGCGGTGAGCAGTTCTTC CASSLSGDRGRGEQFF
NA TRBJ2-7 TRBV12-3/TRBV12-4 many TGTGCCAGCAGTTTAGGATGGGGGTCCCGTCGTTCCTACGAGCAGTACTTC CASSLGWGSRRSYEQYF
NA TRBJ2-1 TRBV11-2 NA TGTGCCAACAGCTTACGGGTTATTAGCTGGAGGGCCGGTGAGCAGTTCTTC CANSLRVISWRAGEQFF
NA TRBJ2-7 TRBV4-2 NA TGTGGCAGCAGCCATGCAGTAGAGGCGGTCACATACGAGCAGTACTTC CGSSHAVEAVTYEQYF
NA TRBJ2-2 TRBV10-3 NA TGTGTCATCAGCGAGGGGTACACCGGGGAGCTGTTTTTT CVISEGYTGELFF
TRBD1 TRBJ2-7 TRBV5-1 NA TGCGCCAGCAGCTTGGCCATTTCCGTGACAGGGTATCGACGTGAACAGTACTTC CASSLAISVTGYRREQYF
NA TRBJ2-1 TRBV11-2 once TGTGACAGCAGCTCCCCTGTGGGAGGGGGGGTCAATGAGCGGTTCTTC CDSSSPVGGGVNERFF
NA TRBJ1-6 TRBV6-1 NA TGTGCCAGCTCGCGACTGAGTGATTTATCCCTCCACTTT CASSRLSDLSLHF
NA TRBJ1-2 TRBV6-5 NA TGTGCTAGCAGTTACTCGATCAGGGGAGGAGGCTACATCTTC CASSYSIRGGGYIF
NA TRBJ2-3 TRBV6-6 NA TGTGCCAGCAGCGAAGACAGCACCACAGATATGCAGTATTTT CASSEDSTTDMQYF
TRBD2 TRBJ2-2 TRBV9 NA TGTGCCAGCAGCGTAGGGGGTACACTAGCGGGGTCCGGGGAGCTGTTTTTT CASSVGGTLAGSGELFF
TRBD1 TRBJ2-7 TRBV5-5 NA TGTGTCAGCAGCCTTGACAGGGACTACGAGCAGTACTTC CVSSLDRDYEQYF
NA TRBJ2-7 TRBV7-8 many TGTGCCAGCAGCTTAGCCCAGGGTCTCTCCTACGAGCAGTACTTC CASSLAQGLSYEQYF
NA TRBJ2-2 TRBV4-2 NA TGTGCCAGCAGCCTAGCCAGGACTACAAACACCGGGGAGCTGTTTTTT CASSLARTTNTGELFF
NA TRBJ2-1 TRBV4-1 NA TGCGCAAGCAGCCCCGACCGGGGGCGCTCCAAAGAGCAGTTCTTC CASSPDRGRSKEQFF
NA TRBJ2-3 TRBV20-1 NA TGCAGTGCGTCGACTATCGATTCAGATACGCAATATTTT CSASTIDSDTQYF
NA TRBJ2-7 TRBV11-2 many TGTGCCAGCAGCTTAGAGTCCGGAGGCGAGCAGTACTTC CASSLESGGEQYF
NA TRBJ1-2 TRBV4-2 once TGTGCCAGCAGCCCTGTCAATAATAACTATGGCTACACTTTC CASSPVNNNYGYTF
TRBD2 TRBJ2-3 TRBV11-2 NA TGTGCAAGCAGCGAGACTAGCGCGGGTATCACAGATACGCAGTATTTT CASSETSAGITDTQYF
NA TRBJ2-1 TRBV4-2 few TGTGCCAGCAGCCGAGGTTTAGTGGAATACAACAATAAGCAGTTCTTC CASSRGLVEYNNKQFF
NA TRBJ2-2 TRBV5-1 few TGCGCCAGCAGCTTGGACGGAAGCACCGGGGAGCTGTTTTTT CASSLDGSTGELFF
NA TRBJ2-7 TRBV11-2 NA TGTGCCAGCAGCTTAGGGGCTTACGAACAGCGCTTC CASSLGAYEQRF
NA TRBJ2-7 TRBV6-5 NA TGTGCCAGTACTACCACTTACGAGCAGTACTTC CASTTTYEQYF
NA TRBJ2-7 TRBV11-2 NA TGTGCCTATAGCCTGACGGACACTGCCTACAAGCAGTACTTC CAYSLTDTAYKQYF
NA TRBJ2-4 TRBV13 NA TGTGCCAGCAGCATAGAAACAGGGTCGCTAGCCAAAAACATTCAGTACTTC CASSIETGSLAKNIQYF
NA TRBJ1-1 TRBV30 many TGTGCCTGGAGTGGGGCTGGTGGACACACTGAAGCTTTCTTT CAWSGAGGHTEAFF
NA TRBJ2-1 TRBV4-1 NA TGCACTAGCAGCCCCGAGGCGGGGTACAATGAGCAGTTCTTC CTSSPEAGYNEQFF
TRBD2 TRBJ2-1 TRBV10-2 NA TGCGCCAGCAATGATACCGGGACTAGCGGGACCGATGAGCCGTTCTTC CASNDTGTSGTDEPFF
TRBD2 TRBJ2-1 TRBV20-1 NA TGTAGTGCTAGAGATTGTGCGACTAGCGGGAGTGAGCAGTTCTTC CSARDCATSGSEQFF
TRBD2 TRBJ2-3 TRBV12-3/TRBV12-4 NA TGTGTCAGCGGGAAGGACACGAGCACAGATACGCAGTATTTT CVSGKDTSTDTQYF
TRBD1 TRBJ1-2 TRBV7-9 NA TGTGCCAGCTGCTTAGCAGGGGGCAGTGGCTATACCTTC CASCLAGGSGYTF
NA TRBJ2-4 TRBV10-3 once TGTGCCTTCAGTGCGAACCGGGGAGACATTCAATACTTC CAFSANRGDIQYF
NA TRBJ2-7 TRBV5-5 NA TGTACCAGCAGGTTCTCCATTTACGACAGAGTCTACGAGCAGTACTTC CTSRFSIYDRVYEQYF
NA TRBJ1-1 TRBV27 once TGTGCCAGCATTTTAAGTCAGTTGAACACTGAAGCTTTCTTT CASILSQLNTEAFF